Listed here are 25 T cell receptor beta chains from one sample, sequenced in a study of radiotherapy plus CTLA-4 blockade in lung cancer. This table comes from immunoSEQ multiplex PCR, and its TCRdb copy is limited to in-frame clones, with some not included. This repertoire shows around 99,000 clones, 70% to 90% found once; its top ten account for roughly 4.6%. Specimen: peripheral blood, collected from a patient treated with radiotherapy plus ipilimumab. The origin of the receptors is a human donor with non-small cell lung cancer that progressed on radiotherapy plus ipilimumab.

This clone was detected once. One end of the junction is discordant with germline, which a read error may explain. The rearrangement links TRBV20-1 to TRBJ2-3, with 7 bases that match TRBD2. The CDR3 covers 11 residues. Germline CDR1 and CDR2: DFQATT and SNEGSKA (reference sequence). CDR3 sequence reads: CSASGGGRVLF. The CDR3 DNA reads as TGCAGTGCCTCTGGTGGGGGGAGGGTGCTTTTT.

This clone was observed once. J is TRBJ1-5 and V is TRBV5-1; D is perhaps TRBD1 (5 bases). The germline CDR1 and CDR2 sequences are SGHRS and YFSETQ. Trimming took 0 bases from V and 3 from J, leaving 7 bases between them. The CDR3 is made up of 14 amino acids. The CDR3 nucleotides are TGCGCCAGCAGCTTGGGGGACCCCAATCAGCCCCAGCATTTT. As protein: CASSLGDPNQPQHF.

This clone was counted a few times. V gene TRBV30 combines with J gene TRBJ2-1; 10 nucleotides agree with TRBD1. Germline CDR1 is GTSNPN and CDR2 is SVGIG (reference sequence). The length of the CDR3 is 16 residues. The J segment lost 6 bases and the V segment lost 4 bases, leaving 12 bases of the junction unmatched. DNA for the CDR3: TGTGCCTGGAATACCCTATTAGGGGACAGGGGCAATGAGCAGTTCTTC. Translation gives CAWNTLLGDRGNEQFF.

The J gene is TRBJ1-2, the V gene TRBV5-1; 9 bases agree with TRBD1. CDR1 and CDR2 from the germline V gene are SGHRS and YFSETQ. The ends lost 4 bases at V and 8 bases at J; junction bases unmatched: 12. The CDR3 consists of 15 residues. Written as DNA, the CDR3 is TGCGCCAGCAGCACCACACAGGGGGCCGTCGGAGGCTACACCTTC. Translated, it gives CASSTTQGAVGGYTF. The full variable domain, with the rest looked up from reference TRBV5-1 and TRBJ1-2, is KAGVTQTPRYLIKTRGQQVTLSCSPISGHRSVSWYQQTPGQGLQFLFEYFSETQRNKGNFPGRFSGRQFSNSRSEMNVSTLELGDSALYLCASSTTQGAVGGYTFGSGTRLTVV.

The genes are TRBV6-5 and TRBJ1-1; TRBD1 matches 9 bases. The J segment lost 8 bases and the V segment lost 5 bases, leaving 9 bases of the junction unmatched. Germline V gene data show CDR1 as MNHEY and CDR2 as SVGAGI. There are 14 residues in the CDR3. This chain's CDR3 is CASSRGQGVGEAFF. Here the CDR3 DNA reads TGTGCCAGCAGTCGGGGACAGGGAGTAGGCGAAGCTTTCTTT.

This sequence joins TRBV5-4 and TRBJ2-7, with 10 bases matching TRBD2. CDR1 and CDR2 (germline): SGHNT, YYREEE (reference sequence). V shed 5 bases and J 7 bases; nucleotides not matched to a gene: 9. This CDR3 comprises 14 residues. CDR3 in DNA: TGTGCCAGCAGGTCGGGGACTAGCGCGACAGAGCAGTACTTC. Its translation: CASRSGTSATEQYF.

V gene TRBV5-1 combines with J gene TRBJ2-3; TRBD2 is a possible D gene (6 bases). The CDR3 covers 16 residues. The germline V gene encodes CDR1 SGHRS and CDR2 YFSETQ. The V end was cut by 4 bases, the J end by 2 bases, with 17 bases between. The CDR3 DNA sequence: TGCGCCAGCAGCCCCGGGGGTAGAGTGGACACAGATACGCAGTATTTT. Encoded protein: CASSPGGRVDTDTQYF.

This chain joins TRBV5-1 and TRBJ1-2; perhaps TRBD1 as D (6 bases). This CDR3 comprises 14 residues. V was trimmed by 4 bases and J by 2 bases, leaving 12 bases between them. In germline, CDR1 is SGHRS, CDR2 YFSETQ. CDR3 sequence (DNA): TGCGCCAGCAGCAACGGACAGACGAACTATGGCTACACCTTC. Its protein product is CASSNGQTNYGYTF. Drawing the rest from reference TRBV5-1 and TRBJ1-2, the complete variable domain is KAGVTQTPRYLIKTRGQQVTLSCSPISGHRSVSWYQQTPGQGLQFLFEYFSETQRNKGNFPGRFSGRQFSNSRSEMNVSTLELGDSALYLCASSNGQTNYGYTFGSGTRLTVV.

V usage is TRBV27 and J usage is TRBJ1-6; D is unresolved. This CDR3 is 12 amino acids long. Trimming cost V 8 bases and J 8 bases, with 10 bases left between them. Germline-derived CDR1 and CDR2 are MNHEY and SMNVEV (reference sequence). CDR3 residues: CASGQNYSPLHF. The CDR3 nucleotides are TGTGCCAGCGGTCAAAATTATTCACCCCTCCACTTT.

Of note for this clone: Other DNA sequences in the sample encode the same CDR3. The chain joins TRBV5-1 to TRBJ2-7; D remains unclear. Germline V gene data show CDR1 as SGHRS and CDR2 as YFSETQ. V was cut by 4 bases and J by 2 bases, with 7 bases left in between. The CDR3 loop spans 12 amino acids. The CDR3 nucleotides read TGCGCCAGCAGCCTCAACCCCTACGAGCAGTACTTC. Encoded protein: CASSLNPYEQYF.

This clone occurred once. The DNA of the CDR3 is TGCGCCAGCAGCTCTGGGACTAGCGGGAGGGTCGGAGTCGAGCAGTACTTC. As protein: CASSSGTSGRVGVEQYF. The chain links TRBV5-1 to TRBJ2-7, with TRBD2 matching 16 bases. The V gene's germline CDR1 is SGHRS and CDR2 YFSETQ. The junction had 9 bases not matched to a gene; V was cut back by 3 bases and J by 6 bases. The CDR3 runs 17 residues.

This clone was observed once. The chain uses TRBV18 and TRBJ2-3; D not resolved. V lost 4 bases to trimming and J lost 2 bases, with 4 bases between them. Germline V CDR1 and CDR2: KGHSH, LQKENI. This CDR3 spans 12 amino acids. The CDR3: CASSLDTDTQYF. The CDR3 nucleotides read TGTGCCAGCTCACTAGACACAGATACGCAGTATTTT. Full variable domain (rest looked up from reference TRBV18 and TRBJ2-3): NAGVMQNPRHLVRRRGQEARLRCSPMKGHSHVYWYRQLPEEGLKFMVYLQKENIIDESGMPKERFSAEFPKEGPSILRIQQVVRGDSAAYFCASSLDTDTQYFGPGTRLTVL.

The rearrangement uses TRBV18 and TRBJ2-3; D unresolved. V lost 1 base, J lost 4 bases, and 9 bases lay in between. Per germline, CDR1 KGHSH and CDR2 LQKENI. The CDR3 sequence is 14 residues long. Here the CDR3 DNA reads TGTGCCAGCTCACCACTTGTACGGGCAGATACGCAGTATTTT. Residues: CASSPLVRADTQYF.

V usage is TRBV11-2 and J usage is TRBJ1-3; D may be TRBD1 (5 bases). The V gene's germline CDR1 is SGHAT and CDR2 FQNNGV. CDR3 length equals 15 residues. V shed 4 bases and J shed 0 bases, with 10 bases lying between them. CDR3 DNA sequence: TGTGCCAGCAGCTGGACAACCCACTCTGGAAACACCATATATTTT. It translates to CASSWTTHSGNTIYF.

The rearrangement links TRBV7-9 to TRBJ2-7, with a tentative D call TRBD1 (5 bases). The CDR3 is made up of 15 amino acids. V lost 4 bases and J 3 bases, leaving 16 bases between the germline ends. In germline, CDR1 is SEHNR, CDR2 FQNEAQ (reference sequence). The CDR3 protein is CASSWRKDSHYEQYF. The DNA for the CDR3 is TGTGCCAGCAGCTGGAGAAAAGACAGCCACTACGAGCAGTACTTC.

This chain joins TRBV5-1 and TRBJ2-1; possibly TRBD2 for D (6 bases). V was trimmed by 4 bases and J by 9 bases, leaving 11 bases between them. The CDR3 consists of 12 residues. Germline assignment: CDR1 SGHRS and CDR2 YFSETQ. Written as DNA, the CDR3 is TGCGCCAGCAGCCCGGGACTCCTTGAGCAGTTCTTC. This codes for CASSPGLLEQFF.

The chain uses TRBV12-5 and TRBJ1-5, with D perhaps matching TRBD1 (6 bases). Trimming took off 0 bases at V and 3 bases at J, with 12 bases between the two ends. The CDR3 spans 16 residues. Germline V gene lookup returns CDR1 LGHNT and CDR2 FRNRAP. The CDR3 loop reads CASGLVVGGLNQPQHF. Written as DNA, the CDR3 is TGTGCTAGTGGTTTGGTTGTGGGGGGCCTCAATCAGCCCCAGCATTTT.

The CDR3 is CASSYSGTGTYEQYF. DNA for the CDR3: TGTGCCAGCAGTTACTCGGGGACAGGCACCTACGAGCAGTACTTC. The rearrangement links TRBV6-5 to TRBJ2-7; 8 bases fit TRBD1. From germline, CDR1 is MNHEY and CDR2 SVGAGI. With V trimmed by 0 bases and J by 2 bases, 3 bases remained unmatched. The CDR3 contains 15 residues.

This sequence joins TRBV21-1 and TRBJ2-2; the DNA was not used to check the table's D call, TRBD2. TRBV21-1 is a documented pseudogene. The CDR3 is 16 residues long. The CDR3 region has the DNA TGTGCCAGCAGCGTTAGCGGGAGGGCCGGAACCGGGGAGCTGTTTTTT. This codes for CASSVSGRAGTGELFF.

The chain is built from TRBV29-1 and TRBJ2-7; 10 nucleotides agree with TRBD2. CDR3 size: 15 residues. Trimming at V came to 6 bases and at J to 2 bases, leaving 10 bases not matched to a gene. CDR1 and CDR2 from the germline V gene are SQVTM and ANQGSEA. In DNA form, the CDR3 reads TGCAGCGTAAATGTAGCGGGAGGCCTGACCTACGAGCAGTACTTC. It is translated as CSVNVAGGLTYEQYF.

The chain recombines TRBV15 with TRBJ2-3; weak D call: TRBD2 (5 bases). Germline V gene data show CDR1 as LNHNV and CDR2 as YYDKDF (reference sequence). Trimming cost V 1 base and J 0 bases, with 14 bases left between them. The CDR3 contains 17 residues. CDR3 coding DNA: TGTGCCACCAGCAGAGGCCAATCGGGGAGTAGCACAGATACGCAGTATTTT. Its translation: CATSRGQSGSSTDTQYF.

The V gene is TRBV13, the J gene TRBJ1-1; D is ambiguous. Germline CDR1 reads PRHDT; CDR2 reads FYEKMQ (reference sequence). The ends were cut back, 5 bases at V and 5 bases at J, with 30 bases in the middle. There are 19 residues in the CDR3. The CDR3 is CASSNHRKGGIFLATEAFF. As DNA, the CDR3 is TGTGCCAGCAGCAACCACCGGAAGGGCGGGATCTTCTTGGCGACTGAAGCTTTCTTT.

The gene calls are TRBV6-6 and TRBJ1-5; TRBD1 is a possible D gene (6 bases). CDR3 length equals 16 residues. CDR1 is MNHNY, CDR2 SVGAGI, per germline (reference sequence). Trimming removed 9 bases from V and 0 bases from J, with 18 bases in between. The CDR3 loop reads CASSRGGSNSNQPQHF. The CDR3 coding sequence is TGTGCCAGTAGTAGGGGGGGGAGTAATAGCAATCAGCCCCAGCATTTT.

This clone appeared once. The CDR3 DNA follows: TGTGCCAGCAGCCGGGACAGGTACGAGCAGTACTTC. The encoded protein is CASSRDRYEQYF. The chain employs TRBV6-6 and TRBJ2-7, with 8 bases lining up with TRBD1. V trimming: 6 bases; J trimming: 4 bases; junction bases outside the gene matches: 2. Germline CDR1 MNHNY, CDR2 SVGAGI (reference sequence). The CDR3 consists of 12 residues.

This chain connects TRBV12-5 to TRBJ1-5, with no clear D. The V gene's germline CDR1 is LGHNT and CDR2 FRNRAP. Trimming removed 6 bases from V and 7 bases from J, with 13 bases in between. This CDR3 spans 13 amino acids. The CDR3 sequence: CASGQDSLQPQHF. The CDR3 bases are TGTGCTAGTGGCCAGGACTCTCTCCAGCCCCAGCATTTT.